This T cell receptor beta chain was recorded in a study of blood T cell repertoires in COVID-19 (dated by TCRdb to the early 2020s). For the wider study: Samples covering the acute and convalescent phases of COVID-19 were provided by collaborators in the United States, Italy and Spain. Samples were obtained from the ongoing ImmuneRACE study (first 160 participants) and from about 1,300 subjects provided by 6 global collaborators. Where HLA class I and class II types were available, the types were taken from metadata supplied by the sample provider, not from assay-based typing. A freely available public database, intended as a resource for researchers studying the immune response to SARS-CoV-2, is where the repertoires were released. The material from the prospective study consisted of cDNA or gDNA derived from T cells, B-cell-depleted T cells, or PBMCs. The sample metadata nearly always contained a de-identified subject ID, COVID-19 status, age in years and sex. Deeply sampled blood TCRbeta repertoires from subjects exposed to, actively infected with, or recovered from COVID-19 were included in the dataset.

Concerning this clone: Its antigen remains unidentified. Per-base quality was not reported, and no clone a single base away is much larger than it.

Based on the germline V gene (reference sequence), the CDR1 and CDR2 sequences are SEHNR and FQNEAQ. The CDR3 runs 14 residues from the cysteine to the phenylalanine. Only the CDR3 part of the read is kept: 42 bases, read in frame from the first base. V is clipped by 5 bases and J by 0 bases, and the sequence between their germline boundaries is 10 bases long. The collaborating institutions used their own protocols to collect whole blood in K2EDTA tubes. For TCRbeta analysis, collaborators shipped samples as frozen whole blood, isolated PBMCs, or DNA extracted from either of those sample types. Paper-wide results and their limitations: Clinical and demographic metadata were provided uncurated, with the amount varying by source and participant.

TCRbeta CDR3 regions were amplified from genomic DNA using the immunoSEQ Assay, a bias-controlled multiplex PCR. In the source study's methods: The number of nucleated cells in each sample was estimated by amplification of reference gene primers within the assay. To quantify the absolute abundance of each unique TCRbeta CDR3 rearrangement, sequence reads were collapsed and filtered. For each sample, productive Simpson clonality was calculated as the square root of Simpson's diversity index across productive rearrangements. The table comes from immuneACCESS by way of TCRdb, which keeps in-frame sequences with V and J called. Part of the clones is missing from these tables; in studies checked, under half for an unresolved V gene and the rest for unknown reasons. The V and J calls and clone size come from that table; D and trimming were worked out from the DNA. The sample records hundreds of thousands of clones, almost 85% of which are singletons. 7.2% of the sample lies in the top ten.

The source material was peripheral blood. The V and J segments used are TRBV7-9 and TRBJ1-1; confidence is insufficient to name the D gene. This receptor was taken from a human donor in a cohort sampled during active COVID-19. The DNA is TGTGCCAGCAGCATCCAGCGGTTGAACACTGAAGCTTTCTTT. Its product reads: CASSIQRLNTEAFF. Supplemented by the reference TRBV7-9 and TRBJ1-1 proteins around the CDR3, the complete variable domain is DTGVSQNPRHKITKRGQNVTFRCDPISEHNRLYWYRQTLGQGPEFLTYFQNEAQLEKSRLLSDRFSAERPKGSFSTLEIQRTEQGDSAMYLCASSIQRLNTEAFFGQGTRLTVV.